Listed below are T cell receptor beta chains from one sample, sequenced in a study of blood T cell repertoires in COVID-19. Assay: immunoSEQ multiplex PCR; the TCRdb copy retains only in-frame clones and omits some. The table lists over 150,000 clones, about 86% of them singletons. The sequenced material came from peripheral blood. These TCRs come from a man in his sixties or seventies with active or convalescent COVID-19. The CDR3 runs from the conserved cysteine through the conserved F or W. A D gene is named only where the DNA matches it firmly. Clone size is shown for a subset of rows, as once, few, many or a class of expanded clone.

j_call v_call clone_size d_call cdr3_aa cdr3_nt
TRBJ1-5 TRBV12-5 few . CASRETGNQPQHF TGTGCTAGCCGGGAAACAGGGAATCAGCCCCAGCATTTT
TRBJ1-2 TRBV14 . . CASSQEDRASNYGYTF TGTGCCAGCAGCCAAGAAGACAGAGCTTCTAACTATGGCTACACCTTC
TRBJ1-5 TRBV7-2 . . CASSWVRTGGEPQHF TGTGCCAGCAGCTGGGTCAGGACGGGGGGGGAGCCCCAGCATTTT
TRBJ2-1 TRBV5-1 . TRBD1 CASSLGPQGEGYNEQFF TGCGCCAGCAGCTTGGGACCACAGGGGGAAGGCTACAATGAGCAGTTCTTC
TRBJ1-1 TRBV28 . . CASSLGRGYAFF TGTGCCAGCAGTTTAGGTCGAGGGTATGCTTTCTTT
TRBJ2-2 TRBV15 . . CATSRGQGGSGELFF TGTGCCACCAGCAGAGGTCAAGGGGGTAGTGGGGAGCTGTTTTTT
TRBJ2-3 TRBV29-1 . . CSVRGGGSDLDTQYF TGCAGCGTTAGGGGGGGAGGGTCGGACCTCGATACGCAGTATTTT
TRBJ1-5 TRBV10-2 . . CASSVAVSNQPQHF TGCGCCAGCAGTGTGGCGGTTAGCAATCAGCCCCAGCATTTT
TRBJ2-1 TRBV28 once TRBD2 CASGPRLAGVLNEQFF TGTGCCAGCGGGCCCCGACTAGCGGGAGTACTTAATGAGCAGTTCTTC
TRBJ2-7 TRBV5-1 . TRBD1 CASSPSRPGGNHYEQYF TGCGCCAGCAGCCCCTCACGCCCAGGGGGTAATCATTACGAGCAGTACTTC
TRBJ1-1 TRBV9 . . CASSVELRGYTEAFF TGTGCCAGCAGCGTAGAATTGAGGGGGTACACTGAAGCTTTCTTT
TRBJ1-2 TRBV5-1 . TRBD1 CASSLVPRDRASDGYTF TGCGCCAGCAGCTTGGTCCCCCGGGACAGGGCAAGTGATGGCTACACCTTC
TRBJ2-1 TRBV5-1 . TRBD1 CASSPQGVLRFF TGCGCCAGCAGCCCCCAGGGGGTCCTCAGGTTCTTC
TRBJ2-1 TRBV2 . . CASSELGIGEQFF TGTGCCAGCAGTGAGCTAGGAATCGGTGAGCAGTTCTTC
TRBJ1-5 TRBV15 many TRBD1 CATSRAGRGRNQPQHF TGTGCCACCAGCAGAGCCGGCAGGGGGCGGAATCAGCCCCAGCATTTT
TRBJ2-7 TRBV4-3 . . CASSQDSEGSYEQYF TGCGCCAGCAGCCAAGACTCCGAGGGCTCCTACGAGCAGTACTTC
TRBJ2-1 TRBV28 . TRBD1 CASSFIRTGASNEQFF TGTGCCAGCAGTTTTATTCGCACAGGGGCGTCAAATGAGCAGTTCTTC
TRBJ2-2 TRBV11-2 . . CASKGLGNIGELFF TGTGCCAGCAAAGGACTGGGGAACATCGGGGAGCTGTTTTTT
TRBJ2-1 TRBV10-3 . . CATLAASYNEQFF TGTGCCACCTTAGCGGCCTCCTACAATGAGCAGTTCTTC
TRBJ1-1 TRBV28 . . CASSSPADEAGAFF TGTGCCAGCAGTTCCCCGGCAGATGAAGCGGGAGCTTTCTTT
TRBJ2-1 TRBV7-2 . . CASSLHPLYNEQFF TGTGCCAGCAGCTTACATCCACTCTACAATGAGCAGTTCTTC
TRBJ2-1 TRBV6-6 once TRBD1 CASSPRGTGAAYNEQFF TGTGCCAGCAGTCCACGGGGGACAGGGGCCGCTTACAATGAGCAGTTCTTC